These T cell receptor beta chains were read from a single sample in a study of blood T cells in healthy people across ages. TCRdb re-derived calls from the 5' RACE reads in MiXCR, one entry per CDR3 protein. The data contain 710,000 or so distinct CDR3 sequences, approximately 22% of them singletons. Sequencing input: blood. The source of these receptors is a man between 70 and 80 years old in good health. The CDR3 runs from the conserved cysteine through the conserved F or W. The D gene is left open where the match is weak. Expanded clones are given a class, and other clones once, few, many or no size at all.

clone_size,j_call,v_call,d_call,cdr3_aa,cdr3_nt
NA,TRBJ2-3,TRBV7-9,TRBD2,CASSLDREEIFTDTQYF,TGTGCCAGCAGCTTAGACCGGGAGGAAATATTTACAGATACGCAGTATTTT
NA,TRBJ2-5,TRBV9,NA,CASSVGAGSQETQYF,TGTGCCAGCAGCGTAGGGGCAGGGTCCCAAGAGACCCAGTACTTC
few,TRBJ1-2,TRBV20-1,NA,CSATSPGVFGYTF,TGCAGTGCTACTTCCCCCGGGGTGTTTGGCTACACCTTC
few,TRBJ1-5,TRBV2,NA,CASRGQGSGNQPQHF,TGTGCCAGCAGAGGCCAGGGTTCGGGCAATCAGCCCCAGCATTTT
NA,TRBJ1-2,TRBV6-2/TRBV6-3,TRBD1,CASSYPRQGAFVNYGYTF,TGTGCCAGCAGTTACCCTCGGCAGGGGGCATTTGTGAACTATGGCTACACCTTC
NA,TRBJ1-5,TRBV7-2,NA,CASSLEGWREPQHF,TGTGCCAGCAGCTTGGAGGGGTGGAGGGAGCCCCAGCATTTT
many,TRBJ1-2,TRBV28,NA,CASWVSSGTTYGYTF,TGTGCCAGCTGGGTGTCCAGCGGGACAACTTATGGCTACACCTTC
many,TRBJ1-1,TRBV5-8,TRBD1,CASSSTGGQAFF,TGTGCCAGCAGCTCGACAGGGGGCCAAGCTTTCTTT
few,TRBJ2-7,TRBV20-1,TRBD1,CSAARQGRSYEQYF,TGCAGTGCAGCTCGACAGGGGCGCTCCTACGAGCAGTACTTC
NA,TRBJ2-1,TRBV18,TRBD1,CASSPRQGANEQFF,TGTGCCAGCTCACCAAGACAGGGGGCGAATGAGCAGTTCTTC
NA,TRBJ2-3,TRBV4-3,NA,CASSQANTQYF,TGCGCCAGCAGCCAAGCTAATACGCAGTATTTT
few,TRBJ2-5,TRBV27,NA,CARRETQYF,TGTGCCAGAAGGGAGACCCAGTACTTC
few,TRBJ2-2,TRBV18,TRBD2,CASSPQTSGIGSGELFF,TGTGCCAGCTCACCACAAACTAGCGGGATCGGGTCCGGGGAGCTGTTTTTT
NA,TRBJ1-3,TRBV12-3/TRBV12-4,NA,CASRRTPGIYSGNTIYF,TGTGCCAGCAGGCGAACACCCGGGATTTACTCTGGAAACACCATATATTTT
NA,TRBJ2-7,TRBV12-3/TRBV12-4,TRBD1,CASRRTGGLYEQYF,TGTGCCAGCAGACGGACAGGGGGTCTTTACGAGCAGTACTTC
NA,TRBJ1-1,TRBV5-1,NA,CASSLGNEGEAFF,TGCGCCAGCAGCTTGGGGAACGAGGGCGAAGCTTTCTTT
NA,TRBJ2-3,TRBV2,NA,CASSDYGSQYF,TGTGCCAGCAGTGACTACGGTTCGCAGTATTTT
NA,TRBJ2-1,TRBV7-2,TRBD2,CASSFSGITNEQFF,TGTGCCAGCAGCTTTAGCGGGATTACCAATGAGCAGTTCTTC
NA,TRBJ1-2,TRBV6-5,NA,CASSYSATALGVGYTF,TGTGCCAGCAGTTACTCTGCCACCGCGTTAGGAGTAGGCTACACCTTC
NA,TRBJ1-2,TRBV20-1,TRBD1,CSAREQGLGYGYTF,TGCAGTGCTAGAGAACAGGGGCTTGGCTATGGCTACACCTTC
many,TRBJ2-5,TRBV28,TRBD1,CASSSTGVWETQYF,TGTGCCAGCAGTTCTACAGGGGTGTGGGAGACCCAGTACTTC
few,TRBJ2-3,TRBV18,NA,CASSLLGTATDTQYF,TGTGCCAGCTCCTTGTTAGGGACCGCAACAGATACGCAGTATTTT
NA,TRBJ1-1,TRBV28,TRBD1,CASSYRQGETEAFF,TGTGCCAGCAGTTACCGACAGGGCGAAACTGAAGCCTTCTTT
few,TRBJ2-3,TRBV14,NA,CASSQERVGSTDTQYF,TGTGCCAGCAGCCAAGAGAGGGTCGGGAGCACAGATACGCAGTATTTT
NA,TRBJ2-1,TRBV12-3/TRBV12-4,TRBD2,CASSRGGAGSYNEQFF,TGTGCCAGCAGCCGCGGGGGGGCCGGCTCCTACAATGAGCAGTTCTTC
few,TRBJ1-3,TRBV12-3/TRBV12-4,NA,CASSLVTGNTIYF,TGTGCCAGCAGTTTGGTGACGGGAAACACCATATATTTT
NA,TRBJ1-1,TRBV7-2,NA,CASSLGIGVFEAFF,TGTGCCAGCAGTTTAGGGATAGGGGTCTTTGAAGCTTTCTTT
NA,TRBJ1-2,TRBV7-9,TRBD1,CASSSQTGGNYGYTF,TGTGCCAGCAGCTCGCAGACAGGGGGGAACTATGGCTACACCTTC
NA,TRBJ1-2,TRBV10-3,TRBD1,CAISEPTVQGAPNYGYTF,TGTGCCATCAGTGAACCTACCGTACAGGGGGCCCCTAACTATGGCTACACCTTC
few,TRBJ2-1,TRBV20-1,TRBD2,CSALGLASNEQFF,TGCAGTGCTCTCGGACTAGCGTCCAATGAGCAGTTCTTC
NA,TRBJ2-1,TRBV24-1,TRBD1,CATSDPLTGTGVYNEQFF,TGTGCCACCAGTGATCCCCTAACCGGGACAGGGGTATATAATGAGCAGTTCTTC
NA,TRBJ2-3,TRBV6-1,TRBD2,CASSGRAGGTDTQYF,TGTGCCAGCAGTGGGAGAGCGGGAGGTACAGATACGCAGTATTTT
few,TRBJ1-4,TRBV3-1,TRBD1,CASSPPWTGPVATNEKLFF,TGTGCCAGCAGCCCTCCATGGACAGGACCCGTGGCAACTAATGAAAAACTGTTTTTT
NA,TRBJ1-5,TRBV7-9,NA,CASSLDWAGVQPQHF,TGTGCCAGCAGCTTAGATTGGGCAGGGGTTCAGCCCCAGCATTTT
few,TRBJ1-1,TRBV5-1,TRBD1,CASSLIPTGMNTEAFF,TGCGCCAGCAGCCTAATCCCGACAGGGATGAACACTGAAGCTTTCTTT
NA,TRBJ1-1,TRBV7-8,NA,CASLGQGGTEAFF,TGTGCCAGCTTGGGACAAGGGGGCACTGAAGCTTTCTTT
many,TRBJ2-4,TRBV5-1,TRBD2,CASSAATSGNKNIQYF,TGCGCCAGCAGCGCCGCGACTAGCGGTAACAAAAACATTCAGTACTTC
few,TRBJ2-6,TRBV19,NA,CASKPTDSGANVLTF,TGTGCCAGTAAACCGACCGACTCTGGGGCCAACGTCCTGACTTTC
NA,TRBJ1-4,TRBV7-6,NA,CASSLVVTEKLFF,TGTGCCAGCAGCTTAGTGGTGACAGAAAAACTGTTTTTT
NA,TRBJ2-7,TRBV12-3/TRBV12-4,NA,CASSLELFYEQYF,TGTGCCAGCAGTTTAGAACTTTTCTACGAGCAGTACTTC
NA,TRBJ1-2,TRBV12-3/TRBV12-4,TRBD1,CASTLRQGYGYTF,TGTGCCAGCACCTTGAGACAGGGTTATGGCTACACCTTC
NA,TRBJ2-2,TRBV7-2,NA,CASSPTAVPHTGKLFF,TGTGCCAGCAGCCCCACCGCCGTCCCACACACCGGGAAGCTGTTTTTT
many,TRBJ1-4,TRBV9,NA,CASSATGPTEKLFF,TGTGCCAGCAGCGCCACAGGGCCGACTGAAAAACTGTTTTTT
few,TRBJ2-3,TRBV29-1,TRBD1,CSVTRDRTSTDTQYF,TGCAGCGTGACCAGGGACAGAACTAGCACAGATACGCAGTATTTT
NA,TRBJ2-7,TRBV10-3,NA,CAIRASGETYEQYF,TGTGCCATCAGAGCATCCGGGGAGACCTACGAGCAGTACTTC
few,TRBJ2-6,TRBV4-3,NA,CASSQDRGNVLTF,TGCGCCAGCAGCCAAGATCGGGGCAACGTCCTGACTTTC
few,TRBJ1-5,TRBV12-3/TRBV12-4,NA,CASRPGQYQPQHF,TGTGCCAGCCGTCCGGGACAATATCAGCCCCAGCATTTT
NA,TRBJ2-1,TRBV6-6,TRBD1,CASRQTGNEQFF,TGTGCCAGCAGGCAGACAGGGAACGAGCAGTTCTTC
few,TRBJ2-5,TRBV5-1,NA,CASSLSGIKETQYF,TGCGCCAGCAGCTTGTCAGGCATTAAAGAGACCCAGTACTTC
few,TRBJ1-4,TRBV7-2,NA,CASSSVVGHDEKLFF,TGTGCCAGCAGTTCCGTTGTCGGCCACGATGAAAAACTGTTTTTT
few,TRBJ1-2,TRBV7-8,NA,CASSPRGYAENYGYTF,TGTGCCAGCAGCCCCCGGGGGTATGCAGAGAACTATGGCTACACCTTC
NA,TRBJ2-1,TRBV2,NA,CASGRDPYNEQFF,TGTGCCAGCGGTAGGGACCCTTACAATGAGCAGTTCTTC
few,TRBJ2-7,TRBV2,NA,CASSAERGEQYF,TGTGCCAGCAGCGCTGAAAGAGGCGAGCAGTACTTC
NA,TRBJ2-2,TRBV12-3/TRBV12-4,NA,CASKKIGELFF,TGTGCCAGCAAAAAAATCGGGGAGCTGTTTTTT
NA,TRBJ1-4,TRBV12-3/TRBV12-4,NA,CASTSRKREKLFF,TGTGCCAGCACCTCGCGGAAGCGTGAAAAACTGTTTTTT
few,TRBJ1-4,TRBV3-1,NA,CASSRRDGNEKLFF,TGTGCCAGCAGCCGCCGGGACGGTAATGAAAAACTGTTTTTT
few,TRBJ2-3,TRBV20-1,NA,CSASRLWGSTDTQYF,TGCAGTGCTAGTCGTTTGTGGGGCTCCACAGATACGCAGTATTTT